These T cell receptor beta chains were read from a single sample in a study of T-cell memory formation after mild COVID-19. Using its own MiXCR run on the 5' RACE reads, TCRdb lists one record per CDR3 protein. The table records 15,000 or so distinct CDR3 sequences, roughly a fifth of them present only once. Source material: PBMCs or a T cell subset sorted from them (not recorded which). Receptors originate from a man aged 18 to 30 who had mild COVID-19 (a few samples of this study predate the infection). Cell type and time point are not known. CDR3s include the opening cysteine and the closing phenylalanine or tryptophan. A D gene is named only where the DNA matches it firmly. Part of the rows lack a size; the others show once, few, many or a class for expanded clones.

j_call,clone_size,d_call,v_call,cdr3_aa,cdr3_nt
TRBJ2-5,many,TRBD1,TRBV9,CASSPGQGFLTEAQYF,TGTGCCAGCAGCCCGGGACAGGGGTTTCTTACCGAGGCCCAGTACTTC
TRBJ2-1,many,TRBD1,TRBV5-1,CASSFRDRAVNEQFF,TGCGCCAGCAGCTTCCGGGACAGGGCTGTCAATGAGCAGTTCTTC
TRBJ1-1,few,-,TRBV9,CASSVGLGDTEAFF,TGTGCCAGCAGCGTGGGTTTGGGGGACACTGAAGCTTTCTTT
TRBJ2-2,many,TRBD2,TRBV4-1,CASSQEGSGGLLPGELFF,TGCGCCAGCAGCCAAGAAGGTAGCGGGGGTCTCCTTCCCGGGGAGCTGTTTTTT
TRBJ2-3,many,-,TRBV7-9,CASSLYSDSDTQYF,TGTGCCAGCAGCTTATATTCTGACTCAGATACGCAGTATTTT
TRBJ2-1,many,-,TRBV6-5,CASSHDWGEQFF,TGTGCCAGCAGCCACGACTGGGGTGAGCAGTTCTTC
TRBJ2-7,many,-,TRBV5-1,CASSLHGFYEQYF,TGCGCCAGCAGCCTCCATGGGTTCTACGAGCAGTACTTC
TRBJ2-7,many,-,TRBV4-3,CASSQEWGYEQYF,TGCGCCAGCAGCCAAGAGTGGGGTTACGAGCAGTACTTC
TRBJ2-7,many,-,TRBV7-2,CASSPRQSYEQYF,TGTGCCAGCAGCCCCCGGCAGTCCTACGAGCAGTACTTC
TRBJ2-3,many,-,TRBV10-3,CAIRSPSPDTQYF,TGTGCCATCAGGTCACCCTCTCCAGATACGCAGTATTTT
TRBJ2-1,many,TRBD2,TRBV27,CASSSSRASGGSSYNEQFF,TGTGCCAGCAGTTCCTCCAGGGCTAGCGGGGGGAGCTCCTACAATGAGCAGTTCTTC
TRBJ1-5,-,-,TRBV4-3,CASSQDTREPQHF,TGCGCCAGCAGCCAAGATACCCGGGAACCCCAGCATTTT
TRBJ2-1,-,TRBD1,TRBV4-1,CASSQLGTGGTYNEQFF,TGCGCCAGCAGCCAGCTGGGGACAGGGGGGACCTACAATGAGCAGTTCTTC
TRBJ2-3,-,TRBD2,TRBV9,CASSAGTSGGARTDTQYF,TGTGCCAGCAGCGCTGGGACTAGCGGGGGGGCTCGCACAGATACGCAGTATTTT
TRBJ2-5,few,-,TRBV7-2,CASSSRTVTGETQYF,TGTGCCAGCAGCTCTCGGACGGTTACGGGAGAGACCCAGTACTTC
TRBJ1-3,-,-,TRBV5-1,CASSLDWSGTGNTIYF,TGCGCCAGCAGCTTGGACTGGTCAGGGACTGGAAACACCATATATTTT
TRBJ2-5,-,-,TRBV9,CASNTGLGETQYF,TGTGCCAGCAATACAGGTTTGGGTGAGACCCAGTACTTC
TRBJ2-7,many,TRBD2,TRBV4-1,CASSRVVSSGGREQYF,TGCGCCAGCAGCCGGGTCGTTTCTAGCGGGGGTCGCGAGCAGTACTTC
TRBJ2-2,many,-,TRBV7-9,CASSRPAYGTGELFF,TGTGCCAGCAGCCGGCCGGCCTACGGCACCGGGGAGCTGTTTTTT
TRBJ1-3,-,-,TRBV6-5,CASSYGDDTIYF,TGTGCCAGCAGTTACGGGGACGACACCATATATTTT
TRBJ1-2,many,TRBD1,TRBV20-1,CSGPGQYFSNYGYTF,TGCAGTGGACCGGGACAGTACTTCTCTAACTATGGCTACACCTTC
TRBJ2-1,many,-,TRBV11-2,CASSLGPYNEQFF,TGTGCCAGCAGCTTAGGTCCCTATAATGAGCAGTTCTTC
TRBJ2-7,many,-,TRBV5-6,CASSLAFLSYEQYF,TGTGCCAGCAGCTTGGCGTTCCTCTCCTACGAGCAGTACTTC
TRBJ2-1,many,TRBD1,TRBV20-1,CSARRGQGYNEQFF,TGCAGTGCTAGAAGGGGACAGGGCTACAATGAGCAGTTCTTC
TRBJ2-2,-,TRBD2,TRBV11-2,CASSSGLAANTGELFF,TGTGCCAGCAGCTCGGGACTAGCGGCTAACACCGGGGAGCTGTTTTTT
TRBJ1-6,many,TRBD1,TRBV11-2,CASSLGTGVSPLHF,TGTGCCAGCAGCTTAGGAACAGGGGTTTCACCCCTCCACTTT
TRBJ2-3,-,-,TRBV3-1,CASSLTSSTDTQYF,TGTGCCAGCAGTTTGACGTCTAGCACAGATACGCAGTATTTT
TRBJ2-7,-,-,TRBV28,CASSLGGTSYEQYF,TGTGCCAGCAGTTTAGGGGGAACCTCCTACGAGCAGTACTTC
TRBJ1-6,-,-,TRBV12-3/TRBV12-4,CASRGSSYNSPLHF,TGTGCCAGCAGGGGGAGCTCCTATAATTCACCCCTCCACTTT
TRBJ1-2,-,TRBD1,TRBV4-1,CASSQDPANRGGGYTF,TGCGCCAGCAGCCAAGATCCGGCTAACAGGGGGGGTGGCTACACCTTC
TRBJ2-1,-,-,TRBV6-6,CASSSTGAEQFF,TGTGCCAGCAGTTCGACAGGCGCTGAGCAGTTCTTC
TRBJ2-7,few,-,TRBV30,CAWSVGAVGAYEQYF,TGTGCCTGGAGTGTGGGGGCTGTTGGCGCCTACGAGCAGTACTTC
TRBJ2-3,many,-,TRBV10-3,CAISYLKRGWANKYTDTQYF,TGTGCCATCAGTTACTTAAAACGGGGCTGGGCGAACAAGTACACAGATACGCAGTATTTT
TRBJ1-6,many,TRBD1,TRBV27,CASSPGTGHNSPLHF,TGTGCCAGCAGTCCGGGGACAGGGCACAATTCACCCCTCCACTTT
TRBJ1-2,many,-,TRBV6-5,CASSYGGIYGYTF,TGTGCCAGCAGTTACGGCGGGATCTATGGCTACACCTTC
TRBJ1-5,many,-,TRBV10-3,CAISPDLVEGQPQHF,TGTGCCATCAGTCCGGACCTGGTTGAAGGTCAGCCCCAGCATTTT
TRBJ2-6,many,-,TRBV29-1,CSVFTGGANVLTF,TGCAGCGTCTTCACGGGAGGGGCCAACGTCCTGACTTTC
TRBJ2-5,many,-,TRBV6-5,CASSRSKGWVLPETQYF,TGTGCCAGCAGCCGTTCGAAGGGATGGGTGTTACCAGAGACCCAGTACTTC
TRBJ2-2,-,-,TRBV20-1,CSARDWAVPTGELFF,TGCAGTGCTAGAGATTGGGCGGTTCCCACCGGGGAGCTGTTTTTT
TRBJ2-5,-,TRBD2,TRBV6-5,CASRPRRLAGVQETQYF,TGTGCCAGCAGACCCCGTAGGCTAGCGGGGGTTCAAGAGACCCAGTACTTC
TRBJ2-2,few,TRBD2,TRBV6-4,CASSDSTSGGPWVGELFF,TGTGCCAGCAGTGACTCCACTAGCGGGGGCCCTTGGGTCGGGGAGCTGTTTTTT
TRBJ2-7,-,TRBD1,TRBV20-1,CSARGDRGAYEQYF,TGCAGTGCTAGAGGGGACAGGGGTGCCTACGAGCAGTACTTC
TRBJ2-3,-,TRBD1,TRBV29-1,CSVWDRGSTDTQYF,TGCAGCGTATGGGACAGGGGGAGCACAGATACGCAGTATTTT
TRBJ1-1,-,-,TRBV12-3/TRBV12-4,CASSLVGVNTEAFF,TGTGCCAGCAGTTTAGTAGGAGTTAACACTGAAGCTTTCTTT
TRBJ2-3,many,-,TRBV3-1,CASSQDSEYGTDTQYF,TGTGCCAGCAGCCAAGATTCAGAGTATGGCACAGATACGCAGTATTTT
TRBJ1-2,many,-,TRBV4-1,CASSQVIPGDGGYTF,TGCGCCAGCAGCCAAGTCATTCCGGGGGACGGTGGCTACACCTTC
TRBJ2-1,-,TRBD2,TRBV7-2,CASSLERGRARHF,TGTGCCAGCAGCTTAGAGCGCGGGAGGGCCCGCCACTTC
TRBJ2-1,once,TRBD2,TRBV6-5,CASKPVAGGENEQFF,TGTGCCAGCAAGCCAGTAGCGGGGGGAGAAAATGAGCAGTTCTTC
TRBJ2-2,many,-,TRBV4-3,CASSQDGRNTGELFF,TGCGCCAGCAGCCAAGATGGCAGGAACACCGGGGAGCTGTTTTTT
TRBJ1-6,few,TRBD1,TRBV11-2,CASSLRQGSVSNSPLHF,TGTGCCAGCAGCCTGAGACAGGGGAGTGTTTCTAATTCACCCCTCCACTTT